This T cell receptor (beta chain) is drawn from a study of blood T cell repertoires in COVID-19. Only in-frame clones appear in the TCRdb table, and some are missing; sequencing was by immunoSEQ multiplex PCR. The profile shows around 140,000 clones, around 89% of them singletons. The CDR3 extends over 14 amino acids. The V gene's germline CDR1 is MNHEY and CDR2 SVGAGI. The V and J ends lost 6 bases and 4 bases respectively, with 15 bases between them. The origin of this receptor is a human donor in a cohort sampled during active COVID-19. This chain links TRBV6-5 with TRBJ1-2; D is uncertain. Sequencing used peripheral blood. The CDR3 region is CASRTTDMFYGYTF. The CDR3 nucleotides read TGTGCCAGCAGGACTACAGATATGTTCTATGGCTACACCTTC.